The 4 T cell receptor beta chains below were found in one sample sequenced in a study of cytomegalovirus exposure and HLA in healthy donors. Use of 60 Vbeta and 13 Jbeta primers characterized the PCR. TCRdb keeps only in-frame clones here, not all; method: immunoSEQ multiplex PCR. This sample has 100,000 to 150,000 clones; 76% occur once, and the top ten carry around 1.8%. Sample: PBMCs. All receptors come from a female donor in good health and CMV-seropositive.

This clone was recorded only once. The V and J genes are TRBV18 and TRBJ2-5; 10 bases map to TRBD2. Germline lookup yields CDR1 KGHSH and CDR2 LQKENI. V lost 4 bases, J lost 3 bases, and 5 bases stayed unmatched. This CDR3 is 15 amino acids long. DNA for the CDR3: TGTGCCAGCTCACAACAGCGGGGGGGAAAAGAGACCCAGTACTTC. This sequence encodes CASSQQRGGKETQYF.

The rearrangement joins TRBV5-1 to TRBJ2-6; 11 bases map to TRBD1. Germline CDR1 is SGHRS and CDR2 is YFSETQ. Trimming cost V 6 bases and J 0 bases; bases outside gene matches: 5. There are 17 residues in the CDR3. CDR3 in DNA: TGCGCCAGCAAACGGACAGGGGGCATCTCTGGGGCCAACGTCCTGACTTTC. Its protein is CASKRTGGISGANVLTF.

V gene TRBV5-4 combines with J gene TRBJ1-2; no reliable D call. Trimming removed 0 bases at V and 5 bases at J, with 14 bases between. CDR3 length: 15 amino acids. Germline V CDR1 and CDR2: SGHNT, YYREEE (reference sequence). The CDR3 DNA reads as TGTGCCAGCAGCTTGGAATCAGGATCCGGATATGGCTACACCTTC. Its translation is CASSLESGSGYGYTF.

The CDR3 DNA sequence: TGCGCCAGCAGGGCCGGGAGCCCAAATGAAAAACTGTTTTTT. Amino acids: CASRAGSPNEKLFF. The V gene is TRBV10-2, the J gene TRBJ1-4; D not certain. The CDR3 is 14 amino acids. The germline V and J ends were trimmed by 6 bases and 5 bases, with 13 bases remaining between them. The germline CDR1 and CDR2 sequences are WSHSY and SAAADI.